Following are 23 T cell receptor beta chains from one sample sequenced in a study of blood T cell repertoires in COVID-19. Only in-frame clones appear in the TCRdb table, and some are missing; sequencing was by immunoSEQ multiplex PCR. Of nearly 200,000 clones in the sample, 80% to 90% were seen once. The source material was peripheral blood. The source of these receptors is a woman in her seventies with active or convalescent COVID-19.

V gene TRBV29-1 combines with J gene TRBJ1-2; 9 bases map to TRBD1. With 1 base clipped from V and 3 bases from J, the junction kept 0 bases outside the gene matches. The CDR3 totals 13 residues. Germline V gene lookup returns CDR1 SQVTM and CDR2 ANQGSEA. Here the CDR3 reads CSVEGTGDYGYTF. As DNA, the CDR3 is TGCAGCGTTGAAGGGACAGGGGACTATGGCTACACCTTC. The complete variable domain, with remaining parts taken from reference TRBV29-1 and TRBJ1-2, reads SAVISQKPSRDICQRGTSLTIQCQVDSQVTMMFWYRQQPGQSLTLIATANQGSEATYESGFVIDKFPISRPNLTFSTLTVSNMSPEDSSIYLCSVEGTGDYGYTFGSGTRLTVV.

The chain is built from TRBV6-1 and TRBJ2-4; 8 bases map to TRBD2. This CDR3 spans 18 amino acids. V lost 3 bases to trimming and J lost 1 base; unmatched junction nucleotides: 11. Germline V CDR1 and CDR2: MNHNS, SASEGT. CDR3 nucleotides: TGTGCCAGCAGTGATCGGGGGGGCTCTGGACTTGCCAAAAACATTCAGTACTTC. Its translation: CASSDRGGSGLAKNIQYF.

Only one count was recorded for this clone. This rearrangement joins TRBV9 to TRBJ1-4; TRBD1 agrees at 8 bases. After removal of 3 bases from V and 5 bases from J, the junction contained 18 bases not matched to a gene. Looked up from germline, CDR1 is SGDLS and CDR2 is YYNGEE. This CDR3 region has 19 residues. This CDR3 is CASSAGSGQVPQLNEKLFF. Written as DNA, the CDR3 is TGTGCCAGCAGCGCTGGGTCGGGACAGGTCCCTCAACTAAATGAAAAACTGTTTTTT.

The gene calls are TRBV13 and TRBJ2-1; D perhaps matches TRBD2 (5 bases). This CDR3 has 15 amino acids. Germline CDR1 and CDR2: PRHDT and FYEKMQ (reference sequence). Trimming stripped 5 bases from V and 2 bases from J, with 13 bases between. The CDR3 protein is CASSALQRTYNEQFF. CDR3 sequence (DNA): TGTGCCAGCAGCGCCCTCCAGCGGACCTACAATGAGCAGTTCTTC.

The rearrangement joins TRBV9 to TRBJ2-7; 8 nucleotides line up with TRBD1. V dropped 7 bases and J dropped 6; count of bases not matched to a gene: 9. Germline V gene lookup returns CDR1 SGDLS and CDR2 YYNGEE. This CDR3 is 13 amino acids long. The CDR3 coding sequence is TGTGCCAGCTCTGGGCACACAGGGGGCGAGCAGTACTTC. Amino acids: CASSGHTGGEQYF.

V usage is TRBV5-6 and J usage is TRBJ1-5, with 9 bases matching TRBD1. V trimming: 1 base; J trimming: 4 bases; junction bases outside the gene matches: 3. Looked up from germline, CDR1 is SGHDT and CDR2 is YYEEEE. This CDR3 has 15 residues. In nucleotides, the CDR3 is TGTGCCAGCAGCTTGTTAGGACAGGGGAATCAGCCCCAGCATTTT. This gives the protein CASSLLGQGNQPQHF.

In its sample, this clone was seen once. The rearrangement joins TRBV19 to TRBJ1-5, with D perhaps matching TRBD1 (6 bases). Trimming pared 3 bases from V and 2 bases from J, leaving 8 bases between. The length of the CDR3 is 14 residues. Germline CDR1 is LNHDA and CDR2 is SQIVND (reference sequence). CDR3 bases: TGTGCCAGTAGTATTGCAGGGGGCAATCAGCCCCAGCATTTT. Translated: CASSIAGGNQPQHF.

J is TRBJ2-5 and V is TRBV4-1, with 11 bases that match TRBD2. The V gene's germline CDR1 is MGHRA and CDR2 YSYEKL. The V segment lost 2 bases and the J segment 2 bases; nucleotides outside the gene matches: 7. This CDR3 is built from 17 residues. The CDR3 region is CASSQMLAGGGQETQYF. As DNA, the CDR3 is TGCGCCAGCAGCCAAATGCTAGCGGGAGGTGGGCAAGAGACCCAGTACTTC.

This clone was detected once. This rearrangement joins TRBV18 to TRBJ2-7; 8 bases map to TRBD1. The CDR3 is 16 amino acids. The V gene's germline CDR1 is KGHSH and CDR2 LQKENI. The trim removed 1 base at V and 3 bases at J, leaving 8 bases unmatched. CDR3 coding DNA: TGTGCCAGCTCACCACTGTTACAGGGGGGAATCTACGAGCAGTACTTC. Amino acid sequence: CASSPLLQGGIYEQYF.

The chain employs TRBV27 and TRBJ1-5, with D possibly matching TRBD1 (5 bases). This CDR3 is built from 16 residues. V was shortened by 4 bases and J by 0 bases, with 13 bases between the two germline ends. From germline, CDR1 is MNHEY and CDR2 SMNVEV (reference sequence). The CDR3 coding sequence is TGTGCCAGCAGTTCCAATTCAGGGTCTAGCAATCAGCCCCAGCATTTT. Protein sequence: CASSSNSGSSNQPQHF.

The chain is built from TRBV9 and TRBJ1-2; 9 bases are shared with TRBD1. With V trimmed by 1 base and J by 4 bases, 2 bases remained unmatched. The CDR3 spans 14 residues. Germline CDR1 is SGDLS and CDR2 is YYNGEE. CDR3 sequence reads: CASSVTQGAYGYTF. Written as DNA, the CDR3 is TGTGCCAGCAGCGTAACACAGGGGGCCTATGGCTACACCTTC.

This chain links TRBV19 with TRBJ1-5, with D possibly matching TRBD1 (5 bases). V gave up 3 bases and J gave up 0 bases, with 12 bases separating them. CDR3 size: 16 residues. Germline CDR1 reads LNHDA; CDR2 reads SQIVND (reference sequence). DNA for the CDR3: TGTGCCAGTAGTATGCAGGGAGGTCCTAGCAATCAGCCCCAGCATTTT. Translated: CASSMQGGPSNQPQHF.

There are a few counts of this clone. This chain links TRBV5-1 with TRBJ1-6, with 7 bases aligning to TRBD1. The CDR3 loop spans 15 amino acids. Trimming at V came to 0 bases and at J to 8 bases, leaving 5 bases not matched to a gene. CDR1 is SGHRS, CDR2 YFSETQ, per germline. The CDR3 region is CASSLAQGSYSPLHF. The CDR3 nucleotides read TGCGCCAGCAGCTTGGCACAGGGGAGTTATTCACCCCTCCACTTT.

J is TRBJ2-3 and V is TRBV7-3; TRBD2 aligns across 8 bases. Trimming cost V 1 base and J 0 bases; bases outside gene matches: 3. Germline V lookup: CDR1 SGHTA, CDR2 FQGTGA. The CDR3 loop spans 16 amino acids. The CDR3 protein is CASSLKGGRSTDTQYF. In DNA form, the CDR3 reads TGTGCCAGCAGCTTAAAGGGCGGGAGGAGCACAGATACGCAGTATTTT.

The V gene is TRBV3-1 (or the pseudogene TRBV3-2), the J gene TRBJ2-5, with D maybe TRBD2 (6 bases). Germline V gene data show CDR1 as LGHDT and CDR2 as YNNKEL (reference sequence). Trimming pared 6 bases from V and 2 bases from J, leaving 10 bases between. The CDR3 loop spans 13 amino acids. CDR3 loop: CASSVGLQETQYF. The CDR3 region has the DNA TGTGCCAGCAGTGTGGGACTGCAAGAGACCCAGTACTTC.

This rearrangement joins TRBV10-3 to TRBJ2-3; 11 bases align to TRBD1. After removal of 2 bases from V and 4 bases from J, the junction contained 5 bases not matched to a gene. Germline V gene data show CDR1 as ENHRY and CDR2 as SYGVKD. This CDR3 contains 16 residues. The CDR3 region is CAISEPPGQGADTQYF. The CDR3 DNA reads as TGTGCCATCAGTGAGCCCCCGGGACAGGGGGCAGATACGCAGTATTTT.

The chain carries TRBV5-1 and TRBJ1-3; TRBD1 agrees at 12 bases. Germline-derived CDR1 and CDR2 are SGHRS and YFSETQ. This CDR3 has 20 amino acids. V shed 1 base and J 4 bases; nucleotides not matched to a gene: 15. The CDR3 nucleotides read TGCGCCAGCAGCTTGCGTCCCGGGACAGGGGGCGGCATAACCGGAAACACCATATATTTT. Translated, it gives CASSLRPGTGGGITGNTIYF.

This chain connects TRBV6-1 to TRBJ2-7; D gene unclear. The V and J ends lost 3 bases and 2 bases respectively, with 5 bases between them. Germline V gene data show CDR1 as MNHNS and CDR2 as SASEGT. This CDR3 comprises 12 residues. The CDR3: CASSDSTYEQYF. CDR3 nucleotide sequence: TGTGCCAGCAGTGACAGTACCTACGAGCAGTACTTC.

The gene calls are TRBV2 and TRBJ2-7, with 9 bases identical to TRBD1. The CDR3 has 14 residues. The V segment lost 4 bases and the J segment 3 bases; nucleotides outside the gene matches: 4. Germline assignment: CDR1 SNHLY and CDR2 FYNNEI. CDR3 coding DNA: TGTGCCAGCAGTGCGGGACAGGGACTCTACGAGCAGTACTTC. It encodes CASSAGQGLYEQYF.

The chain is built from TRBV9 and TRBJ2-1; 7 bases line up with TRBD2. Trimming took 3 bases from V and 3 from J; bases not matched to a gene: 6. This CDR3 is built from 15 residues. From germline, CDR1 is SGDLS and CDR2 YYNGEE. The CDR3 sequence is CASSARLADYNEQFF. In DNA, the CDR3 is TGTGCCAGCAGCGCCCGGCTAGCGGACTACAATGAGCAGTTCTTC.

The V gene is TRBV19, the J gene TRBJ2-1; TRBD2 matches at 12 bases. Trimming took 5 bases from V and 8 from J; bases not matched to a gene: 7. The CDR3 consists of 15 residues. Germline loops: CDR1 LNHDA, CDR2 SQIVND (reference sequence). CDR3 sequence: CASSLTSGRGYEQFF. The CDR3 nucleotides read TGTGCCAGTAGTTTGACTAGCGGGAGAGGCTATGAGCAGTTCTTC.

This clone was counted between two and nine times. The J gene is TRBJ2-7, the V gene TRBV19, with 11 bases aligning to TRBD2. Germline lookup yields CDR1 LNHDA and CDR2 SQIVND (reference sequence). CDR3 length equals 15 residues. Trimming took 5 bases from V and 0 from J; bases not matched to a gene: 3. CDR3: CASSPTSGTSYEQYF. For the CDR3, the DNA is TGTGCCAGTAGTCCGACTAGCGGGACCTCCTACGAGCAGTACTTC.

This chain's CDR3 is CASGRERWNEQFF. DNA of the CDR3: TGTGCCAGCGGGAGGGAGAGGTGGAATGAGCAGTTCTTC. This chain joins TRBV6-5 and TRBJ2-1; 7 bases line up with TRBD2. Per germline, CDR1 MNHEY and CDR2 SVGAGI. The V segment lost 8 bases and the J segment 7 bases; nucleotides outside the gene matches: 8. The CDR3 totals 13 residues.